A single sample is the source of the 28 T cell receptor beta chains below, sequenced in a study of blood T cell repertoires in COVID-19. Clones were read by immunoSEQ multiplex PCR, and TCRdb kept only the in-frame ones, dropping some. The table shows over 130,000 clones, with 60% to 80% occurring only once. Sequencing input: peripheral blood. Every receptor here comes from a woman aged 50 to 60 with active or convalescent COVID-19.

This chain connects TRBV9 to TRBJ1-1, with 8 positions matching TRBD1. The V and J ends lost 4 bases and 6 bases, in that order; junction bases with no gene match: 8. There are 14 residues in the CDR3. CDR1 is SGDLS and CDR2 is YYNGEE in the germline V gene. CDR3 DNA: TGTGCCAGCAGCCCGACCAGGGGGCTAGCTGAAGCTTTCTTT. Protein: CASSPTRGLAEAFF.

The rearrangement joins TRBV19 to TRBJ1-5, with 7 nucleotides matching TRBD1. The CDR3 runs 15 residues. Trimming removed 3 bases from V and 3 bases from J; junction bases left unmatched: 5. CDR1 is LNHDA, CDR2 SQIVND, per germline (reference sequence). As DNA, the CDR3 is TGTGCCAGTAGTATTCAGGGACAGCCCAATCAGCCCCAGCATTTT. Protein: CASSIQGQPNQPQHF.

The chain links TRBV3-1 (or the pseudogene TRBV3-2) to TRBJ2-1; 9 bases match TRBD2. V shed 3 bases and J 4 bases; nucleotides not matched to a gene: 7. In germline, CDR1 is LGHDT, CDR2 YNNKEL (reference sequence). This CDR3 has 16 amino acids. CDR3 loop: CASSQTGTSRYNEQFF. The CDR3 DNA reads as TGTGCCAGCAGCCAGACGGGGACTAGCAGATACAATGAGCAGTTCTTC.

This CDR3 is CASTVAGGFTYEQYF. The CDR3 nucleotides read TGTGCCTCGACAGTAGCGGGGGGCTTCACCTACGAGCAGTACTTC. The rearrangement joins TRBV30 to TRBJ2-7, with 10 bases that match TRBD2. Germline CDR1 and CDR2: GTSNPN and SVGIG (reference sequence). This CDR3 contains 15 residues. The J segment lost 2 bases and the V segment lost 7 bases, leaving 11 bases of the junction unmatched.

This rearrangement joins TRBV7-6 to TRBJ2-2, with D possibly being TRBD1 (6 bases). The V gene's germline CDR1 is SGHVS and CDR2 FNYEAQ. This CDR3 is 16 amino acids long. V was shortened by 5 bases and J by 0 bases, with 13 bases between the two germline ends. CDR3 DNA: TGTGCCAGCAGCCCCGGACAGATGACGAACACCGGGGAGCTGTTTTTT. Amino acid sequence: CASSPGQMTNTGELFF.

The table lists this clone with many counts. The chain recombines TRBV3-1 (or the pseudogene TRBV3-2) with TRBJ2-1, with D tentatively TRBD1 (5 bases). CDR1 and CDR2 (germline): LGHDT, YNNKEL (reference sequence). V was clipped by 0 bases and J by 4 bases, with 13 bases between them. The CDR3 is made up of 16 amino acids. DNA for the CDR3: TGTGCCAGCAGCCAAGATCCAGGGTACTTGTACAATGAGCAGTTCTTC. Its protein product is CASSQDPGYLYNEQFF.

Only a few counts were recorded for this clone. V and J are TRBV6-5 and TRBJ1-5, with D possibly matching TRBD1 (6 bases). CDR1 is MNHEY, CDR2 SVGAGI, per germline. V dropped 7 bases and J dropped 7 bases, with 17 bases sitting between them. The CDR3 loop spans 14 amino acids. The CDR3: CASTRGGAGQPQHF. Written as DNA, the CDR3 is TGTGCCAGCACCCGGGGGGGGGCAGGACAGCCCCAGCATTTT.

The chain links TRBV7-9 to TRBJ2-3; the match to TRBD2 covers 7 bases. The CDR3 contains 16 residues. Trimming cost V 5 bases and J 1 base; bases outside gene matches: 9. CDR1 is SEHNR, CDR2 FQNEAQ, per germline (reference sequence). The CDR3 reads CASSRHSSGRTDTQYF. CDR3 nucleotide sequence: TGTGCCAGCAGCCGACACTCTAGCGGTCGCACAGATACGCAGTATTTT.

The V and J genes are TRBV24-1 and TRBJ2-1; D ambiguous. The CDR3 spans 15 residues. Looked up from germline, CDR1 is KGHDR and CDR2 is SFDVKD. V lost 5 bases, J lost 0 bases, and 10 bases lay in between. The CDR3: CATSGHRSSYNEQFF. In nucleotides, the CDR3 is TGTGCCACCAGTGGGCATCGAAGCTCCTACAATGAGCAGTTCTTC.

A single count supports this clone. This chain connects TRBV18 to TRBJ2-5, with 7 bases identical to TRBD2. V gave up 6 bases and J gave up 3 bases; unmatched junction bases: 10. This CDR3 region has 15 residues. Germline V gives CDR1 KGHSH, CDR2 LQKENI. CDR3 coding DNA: TGTGCCAGCTCCCCGAGGCCTAGCGGTGAAGAGACCCAGTACTTC. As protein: CASSPRPSGEETQYF.

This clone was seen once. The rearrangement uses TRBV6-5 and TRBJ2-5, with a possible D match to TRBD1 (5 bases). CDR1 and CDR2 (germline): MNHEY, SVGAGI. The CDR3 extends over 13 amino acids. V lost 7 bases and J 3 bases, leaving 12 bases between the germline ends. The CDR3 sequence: CASMWGREETQYF. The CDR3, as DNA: TGTGCCAGCATGTGGGGCAGGGAAGAGACCCAGTACTTC.

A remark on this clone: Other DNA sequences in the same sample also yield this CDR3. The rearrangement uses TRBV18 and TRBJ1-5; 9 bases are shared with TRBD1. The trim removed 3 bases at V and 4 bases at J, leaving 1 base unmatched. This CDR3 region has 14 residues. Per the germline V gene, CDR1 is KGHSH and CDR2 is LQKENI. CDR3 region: CASSPGQGNQPQHF. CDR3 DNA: TGTGCCAGCTCACCGGGACAGGGAAATCAGCCCCAGCATTTT.

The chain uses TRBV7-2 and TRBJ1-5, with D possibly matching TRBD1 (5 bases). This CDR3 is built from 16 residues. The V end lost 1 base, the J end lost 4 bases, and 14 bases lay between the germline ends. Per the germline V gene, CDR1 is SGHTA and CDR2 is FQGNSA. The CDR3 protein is CASSLVRGLLNQPQHF. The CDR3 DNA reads TGTGCCAGCAGCTTAGTTCGGGGACTCCTTAATCAGCCCCAGCATTTT.

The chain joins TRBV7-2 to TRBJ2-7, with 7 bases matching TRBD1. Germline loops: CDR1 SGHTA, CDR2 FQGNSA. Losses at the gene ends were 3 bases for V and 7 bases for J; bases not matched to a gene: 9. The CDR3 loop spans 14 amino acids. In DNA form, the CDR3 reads TGTGCCAGCAGCTTCGAGGGGGCAACTCGGGAGCAGTACTTC. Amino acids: CASSFEGATREQYF.

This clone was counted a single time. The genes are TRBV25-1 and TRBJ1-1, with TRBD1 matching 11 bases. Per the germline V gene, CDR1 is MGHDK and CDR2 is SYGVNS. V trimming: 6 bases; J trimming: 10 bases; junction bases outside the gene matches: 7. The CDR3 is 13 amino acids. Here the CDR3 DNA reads TGTGCCAGCAGCGGGACAGGGGGAACCGGAGCTTTCTTT. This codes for CASSGTGGTGAFF.

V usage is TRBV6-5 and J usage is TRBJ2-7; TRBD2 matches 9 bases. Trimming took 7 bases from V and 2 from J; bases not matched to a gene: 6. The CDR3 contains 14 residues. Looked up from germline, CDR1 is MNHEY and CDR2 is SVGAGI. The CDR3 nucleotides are TGTGCCAGCAATAGCGGGAGAGGGACCTACGAGCAGTACTTC. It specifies CASNSGRGTYEQYF.

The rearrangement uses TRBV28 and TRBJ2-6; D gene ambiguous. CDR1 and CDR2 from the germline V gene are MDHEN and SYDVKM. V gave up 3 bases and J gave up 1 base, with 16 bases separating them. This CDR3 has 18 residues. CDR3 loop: CASSFGLVGTSGANVLTF. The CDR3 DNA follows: TGTGCCAGCAGTTTCGGATTGGTGGGCACGTCTGGGGCCAACGTCCTGACTTTC.

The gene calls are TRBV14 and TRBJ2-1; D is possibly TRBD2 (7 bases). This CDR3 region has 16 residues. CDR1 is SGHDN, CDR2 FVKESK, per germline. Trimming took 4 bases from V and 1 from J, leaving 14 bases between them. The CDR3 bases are TGTGCCAGCAGCCCCAGGGGACTACTGTCCTACAATGAGCAGTTCTTC. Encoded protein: CASSPRGLLSYNEQFF.

The CDR3 DNA sequence: TGTGCCAGCAGCTTAGGGACAGCCGCGAACACTGAAGCTTTCTTT. The encoded protein is CASSLGTAANTEAFF. The chain is built from TRBV11-3 and TRBJ1-1, with a weak D call TRBD1 (6 bases). V shed 1 base and J shed 1 base, with 10 bases lying between them. The length of the CDR3 is 15 residues. Per the germline V gene, CDR1 is SGHNT and CDR2 is YENEEA. The whole variable domain, filled in from reference TRBV11-3 and TRBJ1-1, reads EAGVVQSPRYKIIEKKQPVAFWCNPISGHNTLYWYLQNLGQGPELLIRYENEEAVDDSQLPKDRFSAERLKGVDSTLKIQPAELGDSAVYLCASSLGTAANTEAFFGQGTRLTVV.

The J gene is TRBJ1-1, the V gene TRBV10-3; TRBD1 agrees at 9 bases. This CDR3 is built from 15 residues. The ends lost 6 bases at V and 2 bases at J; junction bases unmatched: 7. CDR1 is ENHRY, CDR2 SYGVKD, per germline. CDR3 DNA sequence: TGTGCCATCAGCGCCTCACAGGGGGCCAACACTGAAGCTTTCTTT. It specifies CAISASQGANTEAFF.

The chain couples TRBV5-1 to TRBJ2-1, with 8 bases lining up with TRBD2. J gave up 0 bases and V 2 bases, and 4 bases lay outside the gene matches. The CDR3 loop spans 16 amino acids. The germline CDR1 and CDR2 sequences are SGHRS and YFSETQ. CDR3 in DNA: TGCGCCAGCAGCTTATCGGGGGGGACCTCCTACAATGAGCAGTTCTTC. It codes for CASSLSGGTSYNEQFF. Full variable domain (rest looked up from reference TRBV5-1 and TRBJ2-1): KAGVTQTPRYLIKTRGQQVTLSCSPISGHRSVSWYQQTPGQGLQFLFEYFSETQRNKGNFPGRFSGRQFSNSRSEMNVSTLELGDSALYLCASSLSGGTSYNEQFFGPGTRLTVL.

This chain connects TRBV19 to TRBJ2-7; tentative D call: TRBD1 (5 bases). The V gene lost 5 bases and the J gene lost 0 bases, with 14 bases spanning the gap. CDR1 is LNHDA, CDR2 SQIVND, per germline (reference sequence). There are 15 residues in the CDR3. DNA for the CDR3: TGTGCCAGTAGTGTCTTAGGGGTAACCTCCTACGAGCAGTACTTC. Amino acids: CASSVLGVTSYEQYF.

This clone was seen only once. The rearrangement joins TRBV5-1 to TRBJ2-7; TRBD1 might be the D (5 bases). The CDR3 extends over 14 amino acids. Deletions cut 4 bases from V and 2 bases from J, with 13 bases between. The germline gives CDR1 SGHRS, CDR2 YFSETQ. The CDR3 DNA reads TGCGCCAGCAGCCTTCTGACAGAGCCCTACGAGCAGTACTTC. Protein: CASSLLTEPYEQYF.

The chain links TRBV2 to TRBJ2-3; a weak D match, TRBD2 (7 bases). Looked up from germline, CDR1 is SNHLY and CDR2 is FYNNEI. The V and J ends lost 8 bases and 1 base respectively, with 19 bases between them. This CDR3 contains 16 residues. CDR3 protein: CASHTVGGLGTDTQYF. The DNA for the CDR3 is TGTGCCAGCCATACGGTGGGGGGGCTTGGCACAGATACGCAGTATTTT.

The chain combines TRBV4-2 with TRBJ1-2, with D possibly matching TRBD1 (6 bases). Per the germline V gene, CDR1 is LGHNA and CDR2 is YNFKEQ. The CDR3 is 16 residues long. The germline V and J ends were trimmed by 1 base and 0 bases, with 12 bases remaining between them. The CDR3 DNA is TGTGCCAGCAGCCAAGCGGCAGGGGATACTAACTATGGCTACACCTTC. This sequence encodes CASSQAAGDTNYGYTF.

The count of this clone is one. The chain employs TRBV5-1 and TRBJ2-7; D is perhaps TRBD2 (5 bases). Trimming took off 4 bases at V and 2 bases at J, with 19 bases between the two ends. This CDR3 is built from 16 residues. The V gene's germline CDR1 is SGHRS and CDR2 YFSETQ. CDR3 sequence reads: CASSTGLPRAAYEQYF. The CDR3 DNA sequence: TGCGCCAGCAGCACCGGACTCCCCCGGGCAGCCTACGAGCAGTACTTC.

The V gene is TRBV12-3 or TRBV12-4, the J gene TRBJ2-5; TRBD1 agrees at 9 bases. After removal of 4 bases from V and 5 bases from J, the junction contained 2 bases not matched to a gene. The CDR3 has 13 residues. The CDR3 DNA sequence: TGTGCCAGCAGTTGGGACAGGGAGGAGACCCAGTACTTC. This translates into CASSWDREETQYF.

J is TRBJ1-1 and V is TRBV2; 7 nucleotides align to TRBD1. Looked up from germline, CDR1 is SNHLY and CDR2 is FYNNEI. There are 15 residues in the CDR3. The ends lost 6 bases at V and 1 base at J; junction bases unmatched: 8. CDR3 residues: CASRATRQGNTEAFF. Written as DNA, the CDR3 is TGTGCCAGCAGGGCTACTAGACAGGGGAACACTGAAGCTTTCTTT.